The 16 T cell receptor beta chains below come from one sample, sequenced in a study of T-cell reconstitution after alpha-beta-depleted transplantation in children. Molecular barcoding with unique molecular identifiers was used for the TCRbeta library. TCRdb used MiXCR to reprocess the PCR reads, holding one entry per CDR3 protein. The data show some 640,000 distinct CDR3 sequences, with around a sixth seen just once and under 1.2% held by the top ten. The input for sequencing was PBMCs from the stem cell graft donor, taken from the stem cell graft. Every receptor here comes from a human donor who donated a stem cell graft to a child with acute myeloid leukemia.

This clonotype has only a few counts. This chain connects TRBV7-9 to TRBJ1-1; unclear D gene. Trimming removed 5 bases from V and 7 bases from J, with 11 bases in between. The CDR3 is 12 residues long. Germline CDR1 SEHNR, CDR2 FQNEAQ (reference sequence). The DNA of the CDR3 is TGTGCCAGCAGCCTAACGCCGCTTGAAGCTTTCTTT. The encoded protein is CASSLTPLEAFF.

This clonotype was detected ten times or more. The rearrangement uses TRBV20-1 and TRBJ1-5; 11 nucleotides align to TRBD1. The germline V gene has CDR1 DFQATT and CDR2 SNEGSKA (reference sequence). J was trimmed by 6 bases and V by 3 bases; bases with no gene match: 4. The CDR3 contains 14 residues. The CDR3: CSARGTGGFQPQHF. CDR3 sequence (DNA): TGCAGTGCTAGGGGGACAGGGGGGTTTCAGCCCCAGCATTTT.

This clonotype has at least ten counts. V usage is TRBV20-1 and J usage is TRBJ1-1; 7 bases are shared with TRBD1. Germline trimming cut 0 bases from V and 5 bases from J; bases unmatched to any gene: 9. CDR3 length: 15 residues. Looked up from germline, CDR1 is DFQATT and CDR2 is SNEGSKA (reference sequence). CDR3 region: CSARDPRQGRTEAFF. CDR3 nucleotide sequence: TGCAGTGCTAGAGATCCCAGACAGGGAAGGACTGAAGCTTTCTTT.

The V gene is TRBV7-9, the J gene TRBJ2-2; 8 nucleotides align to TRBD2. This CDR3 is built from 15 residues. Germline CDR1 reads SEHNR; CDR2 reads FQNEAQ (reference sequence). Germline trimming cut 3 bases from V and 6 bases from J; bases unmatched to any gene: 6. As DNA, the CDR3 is TGTGCCAGCAGCTTCGGGAGGGGCGACGCCGGGGAGCTGTTTTTT. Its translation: CASSFGRGDAGELFF.

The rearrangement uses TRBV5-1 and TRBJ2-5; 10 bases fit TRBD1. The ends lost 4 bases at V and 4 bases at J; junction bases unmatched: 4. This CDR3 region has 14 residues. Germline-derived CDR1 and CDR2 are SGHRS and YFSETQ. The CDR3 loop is CASSMGQGRETQYF. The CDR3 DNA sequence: TGCGCCAGCAGCATGGGACAGGGGCGAGAGACCCAGTACTTC.

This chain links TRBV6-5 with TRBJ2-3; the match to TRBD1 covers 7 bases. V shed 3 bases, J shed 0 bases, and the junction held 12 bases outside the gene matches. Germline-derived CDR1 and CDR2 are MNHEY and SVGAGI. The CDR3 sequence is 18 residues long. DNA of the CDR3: TGTGCCAGCAGTTATGGGGACAGACCTAACCATAGCACAGATACGCAGTATTTT. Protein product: CASSYGDRPNHSTDTQYF.

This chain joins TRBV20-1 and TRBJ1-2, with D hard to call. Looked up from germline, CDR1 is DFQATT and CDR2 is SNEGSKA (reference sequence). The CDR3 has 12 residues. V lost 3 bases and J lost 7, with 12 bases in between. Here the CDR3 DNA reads TGCAGTGCTAGTTTGGGGTACGGTGGCTACACCTTC. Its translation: CSASLGYGGYTF.

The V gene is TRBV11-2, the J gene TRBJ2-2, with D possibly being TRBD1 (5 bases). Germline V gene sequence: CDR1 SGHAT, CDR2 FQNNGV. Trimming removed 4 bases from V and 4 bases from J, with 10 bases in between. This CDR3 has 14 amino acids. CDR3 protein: CASSSRVGTGELFF. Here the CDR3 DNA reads TGTGCCAGCAGCTCCAGGGTAGGCACCGGGGAGCTGTTTTTT.

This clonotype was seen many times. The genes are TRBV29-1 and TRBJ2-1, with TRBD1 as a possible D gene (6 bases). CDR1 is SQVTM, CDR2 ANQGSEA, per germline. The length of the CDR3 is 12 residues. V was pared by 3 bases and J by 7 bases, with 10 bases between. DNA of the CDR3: TGCAGCGTTGACAGGACAGCAAATGAGCAGTTCTTC. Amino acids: CSVDRTANEQFF.

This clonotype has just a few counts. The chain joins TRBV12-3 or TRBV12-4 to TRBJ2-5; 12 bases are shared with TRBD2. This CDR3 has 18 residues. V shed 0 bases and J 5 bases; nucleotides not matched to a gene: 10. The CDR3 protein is CASSLALGLAGPRETQYF. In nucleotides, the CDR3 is TGTGCCAGCAGTTTAGCGCTAGGACTAGCGGGGCCAAGGGAGACCCAGTACTTC.

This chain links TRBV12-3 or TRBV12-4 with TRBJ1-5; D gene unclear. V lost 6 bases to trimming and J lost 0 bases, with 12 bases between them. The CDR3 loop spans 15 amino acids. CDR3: CASSLDGNSNQPQHF. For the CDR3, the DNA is TGTGCCAGCAGCCTCGATGGAAATAGCAATCAGCCCCAGCATTTT.

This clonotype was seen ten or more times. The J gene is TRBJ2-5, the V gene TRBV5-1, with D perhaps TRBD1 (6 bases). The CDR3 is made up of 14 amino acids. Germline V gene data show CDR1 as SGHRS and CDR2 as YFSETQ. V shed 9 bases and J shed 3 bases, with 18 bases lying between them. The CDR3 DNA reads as TGCGCCACGACGAATGGGGGCCTAGAAGAGACCCAGTACTTC. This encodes CATTNGGLEETQYF.

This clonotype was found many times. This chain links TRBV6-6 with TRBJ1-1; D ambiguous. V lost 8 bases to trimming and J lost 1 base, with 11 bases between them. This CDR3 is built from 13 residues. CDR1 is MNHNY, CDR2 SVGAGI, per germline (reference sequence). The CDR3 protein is CASLVTSNTEAFF. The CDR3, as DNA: TGTGCCAGCTTAGTTACTTCGAACACTGAAGCTTTCTTT.

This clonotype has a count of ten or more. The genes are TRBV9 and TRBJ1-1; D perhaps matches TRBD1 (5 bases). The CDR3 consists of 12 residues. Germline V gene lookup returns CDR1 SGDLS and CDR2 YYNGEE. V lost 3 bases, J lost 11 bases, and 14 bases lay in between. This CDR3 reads CASSGEGVGAFF. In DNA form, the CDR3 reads TGTGCCAGCAGCGGCGAAGGGGTGGGCGCTTTCTTT.

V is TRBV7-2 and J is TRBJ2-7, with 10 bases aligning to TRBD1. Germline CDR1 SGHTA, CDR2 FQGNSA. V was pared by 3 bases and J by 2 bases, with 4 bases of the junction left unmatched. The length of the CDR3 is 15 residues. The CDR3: CASSLGQGITYEQYF. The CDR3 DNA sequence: TGTGCCAGCAGCTTGGGACAGGGGATAACCTACGAGCAGTACTTC. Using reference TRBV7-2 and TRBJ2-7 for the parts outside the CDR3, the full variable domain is GAGVSQSPSNKVTEKGKDVELRCDPISGHTALYWYRQSLGQGLEFLIYFQGNSAPDKSGLPSDRFSAERTGGSVSTLTIQRTQQEDSAVYLCASSLGQGITYEQYFGPGTRLTVT.

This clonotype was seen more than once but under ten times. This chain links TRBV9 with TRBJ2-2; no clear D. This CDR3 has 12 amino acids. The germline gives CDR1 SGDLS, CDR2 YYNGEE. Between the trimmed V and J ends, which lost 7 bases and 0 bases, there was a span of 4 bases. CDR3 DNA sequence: TGTGCCAGCGAGGCGAACACCGGGGAGCTGTTTTTT. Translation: CASEANTGELFF.